The 13 T cell receptor beta chains listed next were all sequenced from one sample in a study of response to subunit inactivated influenza vaccine. TCRdb analysed the RT-PCR reads with MiXCR anew, one entry per CDR3 protein. Of about 480,000 distinct CDR3 sequences listed, over 10% are singletons. This specimen consisted of PBMCs from blood, obtained 45 days after vaccination. These receptors all stem from a man aged 45 to 65 who received an inactivated influenza vaccine.

This clonotype was counted only a few times. The rearrangement uses TRBV9 and TRBJ2-7, with 8 nucleotides matching TRBD1. The junction had 4 bases not matched to a gene; V was cut back by 0 bases and J by 2 bases. From germline, CDR1 is SGDLS and CDR2 YYNGEE. The CDR3 runs to 15 residues. CDR3 sequence (DNA): TGTGCCAGCAGCGTAGCAGGGGGCCTGACCTACGAGCAGTACTTC. This gives the protein CASSVAGGLTYEQYF.

The rearrangement joins TRBV7-9 to TRBJ2-2; maybe TRBD1 (5 bases). Trimming removed 0 bases at V and 0 bases at J, with 8 bases between. The CDR3 has 16 residues. The germline gives CDR1 SEHNR, CDR2 FQNEAQ (reference sequence). This CDR3 is CASSLARTTNTGELFF. Here the CDR3 DNA reads TGTGCCAGCAGCTTAGCTCGGACAACGAACACCGGGGAGCTGTTTTTT.

This clonotype has only a few counts. J is TRBJ1-6 and V is TRBV14; D call uncertain. The V end lost 2 bases, the J end lost 12 bases, and 11 bases lay between the germline ends. Germline V gene lookup returns CDR1 SGHDN and CDR2 FVKESK. This CDR3 has 13 residues. The CDR3 DNA reads TGTGCCAGCAGCCAAAGCCTGGGTTTACCCCTCCACTTT. Translating it yields CASSQSLGLPLHF.

The chain uses TRBV28 and TRBJ2-5; 7 bases align to TRBD2. Trimming cost V 6 bases and J 4 bases; bases outside gene matches: 11. Germline-derived CDR1 and CDR2 are MDHEN and SYDVKM. The CDR3 spans 15 residues. The CDR3, as DNA: TGTGCCAGCAGCCCCGATGCGGGGGATTTAGAGACCCAGTACTTC. Amino acid sequence: CASSPDAGDLETQYF.

This clonotype showed up just a few times. J is TRBJ1-1 and V is TRBV29-1; D gene unclear. The V and J ends lost 2 bases and 7 bases respectively, with 14 bases between them. Germline CDR1 SQVTM, CDR2 ANQGSEA. The CDR3 runs 13 residues. CDR3 residues: CSVERRTEGEAFF. CDR3 in DNA: TGCAGCGTTGAACGGCGAACGGAGGGTGAAGCTTTCTTT.

This clonotype came up many times. The DNA for the CDR3 is TGTGCCAGCAGTTTTTCAGGGGAGGGGGAAAAACTGTTTTTT. This encodes CASSFSGEGEKLFF. The rearrangement joins TRBV12-3 or TRBV12-4 to TRBJ1-4, with D possibly matching TRBD1 (6 bases). V lost 3 bases, J lost 8 bases, and 13 bases lay in between. The CDR3 has 14 amino acids.

This clonotype was counted many times. The V and J genes are TRBV20-1 and TRBJ2-7, with TRBD1 as a possible D gene (6 bases). Germline loops: CDR1 DFQATT, CDR2 SNEGSKA (reference sequence). V was trimmed by 6 bases and J by 2 bases, leaving 23 bases between them. This CDR3 has 16 residues. The CDR3 reads CSAYLTGPSITYEQYF. The CDR3 coding sequence is TGCAGTGCCTACCTTACAGGGCCCTCAATCACCTACGAGCAGTACTTC.

There are many counts of this clonotype. The chain employs TRBV6-5 and TRBJ2-3; D could derive from TRBD1 or TRBD2 (6 bases each). V dropped 2 bases and J dropped 6 bases, with 18 bases sitting between them. CDR3 length equals 16 residues. In germline, CDR1 is MNHEY, CDR2 SVGAGI. CDR3 loop: CASSYEVGGYLDTQYF. CDR3 nucleotides: TGTGCCAGCAGTTACGAGGTCGGGGGCTACCTGGATACGCAGTATTTT.

This rearrangement joins TRBV6-2 or TRBV6-3 to TRBJ2-1; no reliable D call. The CDR3 runs 15 residues. Germline loops: CDR1 MNHEY, CDR2 SVGEGT. The germline V and J ends were trimmed by 6 bases and 8 bases, with 20 bases remaining between them. The CDR3 sequence is CASSQHTLLIYEQFF. The CDR3 bases are TGTGCCAGCAGCCAACATACCCTACTTATCTATGAGCAGTTCTTC.

This clonotype was seen a handful of times. The chain has TRBV15 and TRBJ1-4; 8 bases are a match to TRBD1. Trimming cost V 0 bases and J 5 bases; bases outside gene matches: 11. Germline CDR1 LNHNV, CDR2 YYDKDF (reference sequence). CDR3 size: 18 residues. CDR3 bases: TGTGCCACCAGCAGAGATAGACAGGGGTTATTCACAAATGAAAAACTGTTTTTT. It codes for CATSRDRQGLFTNEKLFF.

This chain uses TRBV29-1 with TRBJ2-5; tentatively, D is TRBD2 (5 bases). The CDR3 runs 16 residues. Germline-derived CDR1 and CDR2 are SQVTM and ANQGSEA. V was clipped by 4 bases and J by 4 bases, with 22 bases between them. Here the CDR3 reads CSVVRFGWGVGETQYF. DNA for the CDR3: TGCAGCGTTGTCCGATTCGGATGGGGAGTGGGAGAGACCCAGTACTTC. Together with reference TRBV29-1 and TRBJ2-5, the CDR3 gives the full variable domain: SAVISQKPSRDICQRGTSLTIQCQVDSQVTMMFWYRQQPGQSLTLIATANQGSEATYESGFVIDKFPISRPNLTFSTLTVSNMSPEDSSIYLCSVVRFGWGVGETQYFGPGTRLLVL.

Regarding this clonotype: This may be a read error, as it is one base from a much larger clone. This chain uses TRBV28 with TRBJ2-3, with D unresolved. Germline-derived CDR1 and CDR2 are MDHEN and SYDVKM. Trimming shortened V by 4 bases and J by 5 bases, and 16 bases separated the two germline ends. There are 15 residues in the CDR3. In nucleotides, the CDR3 is TGTGCCAGCAGTTCGCGGACCATTCGCATAGATACGCAGTATTTT. It encodes CASSSRTIRIDTQYF.

This clonotype was seen ten or more times. The V and J genes are TRBV9 and TRBJ2-3; D possibly matches TRBD1 or TRBD2 (5 bases each). The V end was cut by 3 bases, the J end by 1 base, with 12 bases between. CDR1 SGDLS and CDR2 YYNGEE come from the germline V gene. The CDR3 is 15 amino acids. The CDR3, as DNA: TGTGCCAGCAGCGCGGGACCCGGCGGCACAGATACGCAGTATTTT. Amino acid sequence: CASSAGPGGTDTQYF. Full variable domain (rest looked up from reference TRBV9 and TRBJ2-3): DSGVTQTPKHLITATGQRVTLRCSPRSGDLSVYWYQQSLDQGLQFLIQYYNGEERAKGNILERFSAQQFPDLHSELNLSSLELGDSALYFCASSAGPGGTDTQYFGPGTRLTVL.